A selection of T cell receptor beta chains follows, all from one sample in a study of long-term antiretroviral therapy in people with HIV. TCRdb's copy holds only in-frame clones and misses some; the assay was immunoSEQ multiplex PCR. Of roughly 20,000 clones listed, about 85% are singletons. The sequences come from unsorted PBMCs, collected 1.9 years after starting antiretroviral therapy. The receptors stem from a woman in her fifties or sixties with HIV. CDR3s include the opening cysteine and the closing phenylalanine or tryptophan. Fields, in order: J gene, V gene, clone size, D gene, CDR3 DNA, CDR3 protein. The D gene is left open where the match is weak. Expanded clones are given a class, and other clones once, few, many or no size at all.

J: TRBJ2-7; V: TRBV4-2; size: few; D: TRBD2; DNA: TGTGCCAGCAGCCAGATCGGGACGGGAGGCGCCTACGAGCAGTACTTC; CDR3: CASSQIGTGGAYEQYF
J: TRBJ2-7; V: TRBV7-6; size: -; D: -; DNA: TGTGCCAGCAGCTTAGGGCCTACGAACGAGCAGTACTTC; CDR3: CASSLGPTNEQYF
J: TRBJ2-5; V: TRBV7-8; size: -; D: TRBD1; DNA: TGTGCCAGCAGCTTATGGGCAGGGGGCGTCCCAGAGACCCAGTACTTC; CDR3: CASSLWAGGVPETQYF
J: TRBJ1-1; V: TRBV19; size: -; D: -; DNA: TGTGCCAGTATTTTTGTGGCGGTTATTATCGGGCTCACTGAAGCTTTCTTT; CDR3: CASIFVAVIIGLTEAFF
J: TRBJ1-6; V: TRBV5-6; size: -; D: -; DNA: TGTGCCAGCAGCTTTGTAACAGGCTCCTATAATTCACCCCTCCACTTT; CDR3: CASSFVTGSYNSPLHF
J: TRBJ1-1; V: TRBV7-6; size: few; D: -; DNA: TGTGCCAGCAGCTTAGATGGGCGCACTGAAGCTTTCTTT; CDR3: CASSLDGRTEAFF
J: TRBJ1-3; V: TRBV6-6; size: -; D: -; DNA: TGTGCCAGCAGTTACGGGGTGAACTCTGGAAACACCATATATTTT; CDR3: CASSYGVNSGNTIYF
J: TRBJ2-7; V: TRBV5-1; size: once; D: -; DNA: TGCGCCAGCAGCTTGGGGCAGGGGAGCTACGAGCAGTACTTC; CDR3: CASSLGQGSYEQYF
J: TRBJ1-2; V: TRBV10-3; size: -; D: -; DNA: TGTGCCATCGCAAAGGTCTTAGGGGGCTACACCTTC; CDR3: CAIAKVLGGYTF
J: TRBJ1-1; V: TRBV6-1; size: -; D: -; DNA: TGTGCCAGCAGCCTCAGTGAGAACACTGAAGCTTTCTTT; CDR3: CASSLSENTEAFF
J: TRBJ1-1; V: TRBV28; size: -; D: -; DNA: TGTGCCAGCAGGACGGTGATGAACACTGAAGCTTTCTTT; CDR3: CASRTVMNTEAFF
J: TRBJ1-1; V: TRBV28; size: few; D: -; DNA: TGTGCCAGCTTAACATCCCCCACCGGGACGACGAGAGGAGCTTTCTTT; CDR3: CASLTSPTGTTRGAFF
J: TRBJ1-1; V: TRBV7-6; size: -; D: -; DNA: TGTGCCAGCAGTTCCGACGGGAACACTGAAGCTTTCTTT; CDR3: CASSSDGNTEAFF
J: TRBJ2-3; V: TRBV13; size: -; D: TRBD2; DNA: TGTGCCAGTACCCGCAGGCTAGCGGGGGTTGGGGATACGCAGTATTTT; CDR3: CASTRRLAGVGDTQYF
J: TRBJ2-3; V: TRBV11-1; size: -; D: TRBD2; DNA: TGTGCCAGCAGCTTAGAAGCGGGGGCCGCAGAGAATACGCAGTATTTT; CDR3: CASSLEAGAAENTQYF
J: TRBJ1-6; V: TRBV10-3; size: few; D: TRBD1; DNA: TGTGCCATCAGGTCCGGGACAGGGGGCGGAGGGGAATCACCCCTCCACTTT; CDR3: CAIRSGTGGGGESPLHF
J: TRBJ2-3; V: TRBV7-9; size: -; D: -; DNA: TGTGCCAGCAGCTCTCCTGAGGGGACTCCATACACAGATACGCAGTATTTT; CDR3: CASSSPEGTPYTDTQYF
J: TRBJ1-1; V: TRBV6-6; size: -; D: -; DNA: TGTGCCAGCAGTTACTCGAACAGCGGGAAAACTGAAGCTTTCTTT; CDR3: CASSYSNSGKTEAFF
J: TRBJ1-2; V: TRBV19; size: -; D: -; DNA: TGTGCCAGCGCGGGGTGGGGGTATGGCTACACCTTC; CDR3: CASAGWGYGYTF
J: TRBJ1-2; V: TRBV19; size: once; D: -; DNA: TGTGCCAGTAGTTACACGGGGGAAGTGGGGACTTCTCCGGCTAACTATGGCTACACCTTC; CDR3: CASSYTGEVGTSPANYGYTF
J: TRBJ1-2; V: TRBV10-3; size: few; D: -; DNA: TGTGCCATCAGTGAGGGTACGTGGGCTACTAACTATGGCTACACCTTC; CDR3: CAISEGTWATNYGYTF
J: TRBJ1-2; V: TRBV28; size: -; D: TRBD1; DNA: TGTGCCAGCAGTTTCCCCAGGGGGCTCAAAACCTATGGCTACACCTTC; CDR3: CASSFPRGLKTYGYTF
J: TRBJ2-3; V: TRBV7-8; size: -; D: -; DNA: TGTGCCAGCAGCTTAGCGGGGGGTAGCACAGATACGCAGTATTTT; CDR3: CASSLAGGSTDTQYF
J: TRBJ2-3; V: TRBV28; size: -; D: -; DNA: TGTGCCAGCAGTTTTTACCGAGATACGCAGTATTTT; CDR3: CASSFYRDTQYF
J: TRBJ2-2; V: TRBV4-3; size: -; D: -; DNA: TGCGCCAGCAGCCAAGATTATTTCACCGGGGGTACCGGGGAGCTGTTTTTT; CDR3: CASSQDYFTGGTGELFF
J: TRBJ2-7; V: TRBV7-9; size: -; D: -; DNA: TGTGCCAGCAGCTTAGTTTGGGAGACCATCCCCGAGCAGTACTTC; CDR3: CASSLVWETIPEQYF
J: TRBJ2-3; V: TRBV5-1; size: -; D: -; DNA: TGCGCCAGCAGCTTGGAGCTTGCAGATACGCAGTATTTT; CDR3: CASSLELADTQYF
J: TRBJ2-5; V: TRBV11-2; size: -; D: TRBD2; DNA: TGTGCCAGCCGTACCCTAGCGGGGGGTTTCGTGCAAGAGACCCAGTACTTC; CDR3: CASRTLAGGFVQETQYF
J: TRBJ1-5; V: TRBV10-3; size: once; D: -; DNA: TGTGCCATCAGTGATCGGCAATCCCAGCCCCAGCATTTT; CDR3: CAISDRQSQPQHF
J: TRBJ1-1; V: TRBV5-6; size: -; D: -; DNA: TGTGCCAGCAGCCCCAGGGTTCCGGACACTGAAGCTTTCTTT; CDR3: CASSPRVPDTEAFF
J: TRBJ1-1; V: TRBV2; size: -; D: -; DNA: TGTGCCAGCAGTGAAGAGGGCAGGCCAAACACTGAAGCTTTCTTT; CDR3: CASSEEGRPNTEAFF
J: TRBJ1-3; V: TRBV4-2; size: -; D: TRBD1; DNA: TGTGCCAGCAGCCGAGCTACGGGACAGGGAGCGGACACCATATATTTT; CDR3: CASSRATGQGADTIYF
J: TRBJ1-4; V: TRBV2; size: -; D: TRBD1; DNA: TGTGCCAGCGGGGACAGGGGGCGCTGGGAAAAACTGTTTTTT; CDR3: CASGDRGRWEKLFF
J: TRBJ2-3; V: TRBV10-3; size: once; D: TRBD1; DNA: TGTGCCATCAGTGCCGGGACAGGGGGGACAGATACGCAGTATTTT; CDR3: CAISAGTGGTDTQYF
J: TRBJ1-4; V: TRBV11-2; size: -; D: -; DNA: TGTGCCAGCAGCTTAGCAGAGTCCAAAATCAAACTGTTTTTT; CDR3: CASSLAESKIKLFF
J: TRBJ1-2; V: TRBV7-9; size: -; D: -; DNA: TGTGCCAGCAGCTCGCAAGGGGAAATCTATGGCTACACCTTC; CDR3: CASSSQGEIYGYTF
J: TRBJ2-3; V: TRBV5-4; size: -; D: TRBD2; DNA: TGTGCCAGCAGCTCCCCTAGCGGGGGGTCTACAGATACGCAGTATTTT; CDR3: CASSSPSGGSTDTQYF
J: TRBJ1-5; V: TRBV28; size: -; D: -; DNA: TGTGCCAGCAGTTTATCGGTTCCAAGGGGCAATCAGCCCCAGCATTTT; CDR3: CASSLSVPRGNQPQHF
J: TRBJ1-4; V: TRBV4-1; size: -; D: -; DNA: TGCGCCAGCAGCCAAATTACATGGAGCCCCCAAAAACTGTTTTTT; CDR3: CASSQITWSPQKLFF
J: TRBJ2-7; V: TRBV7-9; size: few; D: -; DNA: TGTGCCAGCAGCTTGGAGGACGGGCTAAGCCACTTC; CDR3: CASSLEDGLSHF
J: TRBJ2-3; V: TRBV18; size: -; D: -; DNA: TGTGCCAGCTCACCACCAGGCACAGATACGCAGTATTTT; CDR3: CASSPPGTDTQYF
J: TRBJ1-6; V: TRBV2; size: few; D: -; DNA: TGTGCCAGCAGTGAAAAAGGACAGATTAATTCACCCCTCCACTTT; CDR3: CASSEKGQINSPLHF
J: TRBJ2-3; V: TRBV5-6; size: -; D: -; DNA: TGTGCCAGCAGCAGGGAGGTGTCTAGCCTTACAGATACGCAGTATTTT; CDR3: CASSREVSSLTDTQYF
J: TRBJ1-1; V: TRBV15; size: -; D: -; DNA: TGTGCCACCAGCAGAGATCAAGGGACCAAGAACACTGAAGCTTTCTTT; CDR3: CATSRDQGTKNTEAFF
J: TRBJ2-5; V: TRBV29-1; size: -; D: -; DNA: TGCAGCGTTGAATGGGGGGTTCGGGTCCAAGAGACCCAGTACTTC; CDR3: CSVEWGVRVQETQYF
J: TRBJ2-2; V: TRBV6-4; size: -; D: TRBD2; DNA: TGTGCCAGCAGTGGACTAGCGGGGGACACCGGGGAGCTGTTTTTT; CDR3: CASSGLAGDTGELFF
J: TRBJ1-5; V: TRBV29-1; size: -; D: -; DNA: TGCAGCGTTCAATGGGGAAGGGGAGGAAATCAGCCCCAGCATTTT; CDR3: CSVQWGRGGNQPQHF
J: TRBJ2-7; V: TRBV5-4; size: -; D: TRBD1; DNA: TGTGCCAGCAGCTTGGACAGGGGTTACGAGCAGTACTTC; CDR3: CASSLDRGYEQYF
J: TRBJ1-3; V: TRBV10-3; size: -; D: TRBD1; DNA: TGTGCCATCAGTGGGACAGGGGCTGGAAACACCATATATTTT; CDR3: CAISGTGAGNTIYF
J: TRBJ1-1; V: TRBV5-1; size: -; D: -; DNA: TGCGCCAGCAGCTTGGCTGGTAGTGAAATGAACACTGAAGCTTTCTTT; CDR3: CASSLAGSEMNTEAFF
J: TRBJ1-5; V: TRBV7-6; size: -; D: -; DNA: TGTGCCAGCAGCTTGGGCGACCTGGGGGGTAGTCAGCCCCAGCATTTT; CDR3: CASSLGDLGGSQPQHF
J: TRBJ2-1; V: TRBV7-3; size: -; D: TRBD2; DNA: TGTGCCAGCAGCTTAAGCGCGGGGGGGTACAATGAGCAGTTCTTC; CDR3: CASSLSAGGYNEQFF
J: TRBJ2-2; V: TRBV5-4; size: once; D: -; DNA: TGTGCCAGCAGCCGGGACGGAAACACCGGGGAGCTGTTTTTT; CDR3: CASSRDGNTGELFF
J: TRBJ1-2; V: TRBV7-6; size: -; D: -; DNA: TGTGCCAGCAAAGGGGGATATGGCTACACCTTC; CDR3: CASKGGYGYTF